This entry lists 28 T cell receptor beta chains sequenced from one sample in a study of PD-1 blockade in classical Hodgkin lymphoma. Repertoires were generated with immunoSEQ multiplex PCR, while TCRdb's copy carries only in-frame clones and drops some. This table holds 31,000 or so clones, around 84% found once. Noted time point: cycle 4 day 1 (C4D1), after more than 5 weeks of nivolumab. Every single patient, without exception, relapsed after autologous stem cell transplantation, and brentuximab vedotin exposure varied. CD4+ T cells were purified from thawed PBMCs by negative selection. The starting material was CD4+ T cells from blood, obtained before the fourth cycle of nivolumab. All receptors come from a human donor with classical Hodgkin lymphoma.

This sequence joins TRBV6-5 and TRBJ2-7, with a tentative D call TRBD2 (7 bases). The CDR3 totals 14 residues. Germline V gene sequence: CDR1 MNHEY, CDR2 SVGAGI. Trimming removed 5 bases from V and 4 bases from J, with 15 bases in between. CDR3 protein: CASSPGGAEYEQYF. The DNA of the CDR3 is TGTGCCAGCAGTCCTGGGGGGGCCGAGTACGAGCAGTACTTC.

V and J are TRBV7-3 and TRBJ1-1; the match to TRBD1 covers 9 bases. The CDR3 covers 15 residues. Per the germline V gene, CDR1 is SGHTA and CDR2 is FQGTGA. With 3 bases clipped from V and 1 base from J, the junction kept 3 bases outside the gene matches. The CDR3 sequence is CASSFTGQGNTEAFF. The CDR3 region has the DNA TGTGCCAGCAGCTTCACGGGACAGGGGAACACTGAAGCTTTCTTT.

This clone was found a few times. The rearrangement links TRBV4-2 to TRBJ2-7; 9 nucleotides match TRBD1. CDR1 is LGHNA, CDR2 YNFKEQ, per germline. The V gene end was trimmed by 0 bases and the J gene end by 0 bases; junction bases not matched to a gene: 9. The CDR3 runs to 18 residues. CDR3 sequence reads: CASSQDAHPGQGSYEQYF. DNA of the CDR3: TGTGCCAGCAGCCAAGATGCGCATCCGGGACAGGGCTCCTACGAGCAGTACTTC.

The chain recombines TRBV6-6 with TRBJ2-3, with 8 bases matching TRBD2. There are 16 residues in the CDR3. With 0 bases clipped from V and 2 bases from J, the junction kept 4 bases outside the gene matches. Per germline, CDR1 MNHNY and CDR2 SVGAGI (reference sequence). CDR3 DNA: TGTGCCAGCAGTTACTCGGAACTAGCGGTCACAGATACGCAGTATTTT. This translates into CASSYSELAVTDTQYF.

The CDR3 coding sequence is TGTGCCACCAGCAGAGATCCCGGGACTCATAATTCACCCCTCCACTTT. Translating gives CATSRDPGTHNSPLHF. V usage is TRBV15 and J usage is TRBJ1-6; weak D call: TRBD1 (5 bases). The V gene lost 0 bases and the J gene lost 5 bases, with 11 bases spanning the gap. The CDR3 loop spans 16 amino acids. Germline values: CDR1 LNHNV, CDR2 YYDKDF (reference sequence).

The CDR3 spells CASSLEWTNTEAFF. CDR3 bases: TGTGCCAGCAGCTTGGAATGGACGAACACTGAAGCTTTCTTT. V usage is TRBV5-5 and J usage is TRBJ1-1; no clear D. The CDR3 spans 14 residues. Trimming shortened V by 0 bases and J by 1 base, and 7 bases separated the two germline ends. Germline lookup yields CDR1 SGHKS and CDR2 YYEKEE (reference sequence).

The chain combines TRBV13 with TRBJ2-1, with a tentative D call TRBD2 (7 bases). This CDR3 region has 18 residues. V lost 5 bases and J 3 bases, leaving 23 bases between the germline ends. The germline gives CDR1 PRHDT, CDR2 FYEKMQ (reference sequence). The CDR3 loop is CASSPNFWGGGVYNEQFF. CDR3 DNA: TGTGCCAGCAGCCCCAACTTTTGGGGGGGCGGGGTCTACAATGAGCAGTTCTTC.

The CDR3 protein is CASSSGGAGANVLTF. The CDR3 bases are TGTGCCAGCAGCTCGGGGGGCGCTGGGGCCAACGTCCTGACTTTC. The rearrangement links TRBV7-2 to TRBJ2-6; D perhaps matches TRBD2 (7 bases). With 4 bases removed from V and 2 bases from J, the gap between germline ends came to 9 bases. The germline V gene encodes CDR1 SGHTA and CDR2 FQGNSA. CDR3 length equals 15 residues.

This chain connects TRBV7-8 to TRBJ2-1; the match to TRBD2 covers 7 bases. J lost 7 bases, V lost 2 bases, and 11 bases had no gene match. Germline loops: CDR1 SGHVS, CDR2 FQNEAQ. This CDR3 is built from 16 residues. The CDR3 nucleotides are TGTGCCAGCAGCTTAAGGTGGGGGGGACTGGGGAATGAGCAGTTCTTC. It specifies CASSLRWGGLGNEQFF. Full variable domain (missing parts from reference TRBV7-8 and TRBJ2-1): GAGVSQSPRYKVAKRGQDVALRCDPISGHVSLFWYQQALGQGPEFLTYFQNEAQLDKSGLPSDRFFAERPEGSVSTLKIQRTQQEDSAVYLCASSLRWGGLGNEQFFGPGTRLTVL.

The chain has TRBV4-2 and TRBJ2-7; D call uncertain. Germline assignment: CDR1 LGHNA and CDR2 YNFKEQ. This CDR3 has 13 amino acids. V was trimmed by 1 base and J by 6 bases, leaving 10 bases between them. The CDR3 region has the DNA TGTGCCAGCAGCCAAGGACCTTCACCCGAGCAGTACTTC. This gives the protein CASSQGPSPEQYF.

J is TRBJ2-7 and V is TRBV7-9, with 14 positions matching TRBD2. With V trimmed by 5 bases and J by 4 bases, 7 bases remained unmatched. The CDR3 totals 16 residues. Per the germline V gene, CDR1 is SEHNR and CDR2 is FQNEAQ (reference sequence). The CDR3 bases are TGTGCCAGCAGCCCCGCCCGACTAGCGGGGGGGTACGAGCAGTACTTC. This codes for CASSPARLAGGYEQYF.

The rearrangement links TRBV5-1 to TRBJ1-1; D is uncertain. Germline V gives CDR1 SGHRS, CDR2 YFSETQ. There are 14 residues in the CDR3. The V gene lost 0 bases and the J gene lost 7 bases, with 13 bases spanning the gap. The CDR3: CASSLATGIVEAFF. In nucleotides, the CDR3 is TGCGCCAGCAGCTTGGCGACTGGAATAGTTGAAGCTTTCTTT.

The chain employs TRBV27 and TRBJ2-5; possibly TRBD1 for D (6 bases). The CDR3 consists of 14 residues. The germline V and J ends were trimmed by 4 bases and 2 bases, with 11 bases remaining between them. Germline CDR1 reads MNHEY; CDR2 reads SMNVEV (reference sequence). CDR3 nucleotides: TGTGCCAGCAGTTCCTACAGGGTTCAAGAGACCCAGTACTTC. Protein sequence: CASSSYRVQETQYF.

The chain combines TRBV5-4 with TRBJ1-1; 7 nucleotides align to TRBD1. This CDR3 has 16 amino acids. With 2 bases clipped from V and 1 base from J, the junction kept 8 bases outside the gene matches. The germline gives CDR1 SGHNT, CDR2 YYREEE (reference sequence). CDR3 sequence reads: CASSFDRVIRNTEAFF. For the CDR3, the DNA is TGTGCCAGCAGCTTCGACAGGGTTATTCGGAACACTGAAGCTTTCTTT.

This sequence joins TRBV5-1 and TRBJ1-4, with D possibly matching TRBD1 (6 bases). CDR3 length equals 16 residues. Per the germline V gene, CDR1 is SGHRS and CDR2 is YFSETQ. Trimming took 2 bases from V and 3 from J, leaving 14 bases between them. The chain's CDR3 is CASSFGQRRANEKLFF. In DNA form, the CDR3 reads TGCGCCAGCAGCTTTGGACAGAGGAGGGCTAATGAAAAACTGTTTTTT.

This chain connects TRBV29-1 to TRBJ2-2; D may correspond to TRBD1 or TRBD2 (5 bases each). This CDR3 has 13 amino acids. Trimming removed 4 bases from V and 6 bases from J, with 12 bases in between. Germline V gene lookup returns CDR1 SQVTM and CDR2 ANQGSEA. The CDR3 coding sequence is TGCAGCGTTGGCATCCGGGGCTCCGGGGAGCTGTTTTTT. The encoded protein is CSVGIRGSGELFF.

V gene TRBV10-2 combines with J gene TRBJ1-1; D remains ambiguous. With 5 bases removed from V and 10 bases from J, the gap between germline ends came to 23 bases. Germline values: CDR1 WSHSY, CDR2 SAAADI. The CDR3 totals 15 residues. The CDR3 protein is CASSPGLELKRRAFF. In DNA, the CDR3 is TGCGCCAGCAGTCCGGGCCTGGAGCTTAAACGGAGAGCTTTCTTT.

V is TRBV7-2 and J is TRBJ1-4; perhaps TRBD1 as D (5 bases). Trimming removed 4 bases from V and 4 bases from J, with 16 bases in between. CDR3 length: 16 residues. Germline-derived CDR1 and CDR2 are SGHTA and FQGNSA. The CDR3 DNA reads as TGTGCCAGCAGCTCCCCGGGGGGGGGATATAATGAAAAACTGTTTTTT. Encoded protein: CASSSPGGGYNEKLFF.

The chain couples TRBV6-5 to TRBJ2-1, with no clear D. V was cut by 9 bases and J by 5 bases, with 11 bases left in between. Germline V CDR1 and CDR2: MNHEY, SVGAGI. This CDR3 comprises 12 residues. The CDR3 is CASMADNNEQFF. The CDR3 coding sequence is TGTGCCAGTATGGCGGATAACAATGAGCAGTTCTTC.

The gene calls are TRBV7-3 and TRBJ1-5; possible D gene TRBD1, 6 bases. The CDR3 runs 17 residues. Trimming left V 11 bases short and J 0 bases short, with 23 bases between. CDR1 and CDR2 from the germline V gene are SGHTA and FQGTGA. DNA of the CDR3: TGTGCCCTAGGTGGTGGGACACCGGGTTATAGCAATCAGCCCCAGCATTTT. Translating it yields CALGGGTPGYSNQPQHF.

This clone appeared a single time. The chain joins TRBV23-1 to TRBJ1-2, with a possible D match to TRBD1 (6 bases). TRBV23-1 is designated an ORF whose function remains uncertain. This CDR3 contains 15 residues. Trimming took 0 bases from V and 7 from J, leaving 15 bases between them. The CDR3 loop is CASSQSQGRPFGYTF. In DNA form, the CDR3 reads TGCGCCAGCAGTCAATCTCAGGGGAGACCGTTTGGCTACACCTTC.

The CDR3 DNA sequence: TGTGCCAGCAGCTTACGGGGGGCCGGTGACGAGCAGTACTTC. Translating gives CASSLRGAGDEQYF. The chain has TRBV7-2 and TRBJ2-7, with D perhaps TRBD2 (7 bases). Germline-derived CDR1 and CDR2 are SGHTA and FQGNSA. Trimming removed 2 bases from V and 5 bases from J, with 13 bases in between. CDR3 length equals 14 residues.

The chain joins TRBV9 to TRBJ2-7; D possibly corresponds to TRBD2 (6 bases). The CDR3 is 15 residues long. V was trimmed by 3 bases and J by 5 bases, leaving 18 bases between them. In germline, CDR1 is SGDLS, CDR2 YYNGEE. The CDR3 DNA reads as TGTGCCAGCAGCGACGTCGGGCGGGGTCGGGACGAGCAGTACTTC. Its protein is CASSDVGRGRDEQYF. The full variable domain, completed using reference TRBV9 and TRBJ2-7, is DSGVTQTPKHLITATGQRVTLRCSPRSGDLSVYWYQQSLDQGLQFLIQYYNGEERAKGNILERFSAQQFPDLHSELNLSSLELGDSALYFCASSDVGRGRDEQYFGPGTRLTVT.

The J gene is TRBJ2-3, the V gene TRBV19; D uncertain. The CDR3 runs to 11 residues. Germline CDR1 and CDR2: LNHDA and SQIVND (reference sequence). Trimming removed 6 bases from V and 5 bases from J, with 6 bases in between. CDR3 loop: CASRSGDTQYF. The CDR3 DNA follows: TGTGCCAGTAGGTCTGGAGATACGCAGTATTTT.

The chain carries TRBV7-2 and TRBJ2-7; 7 bases line up with TRBD1. V lost 5 bases to trimming and J lost 0 bases; unmatched junction nucleotides: 7. Germline V gives CDR1 SGHTA, CDR2 FQGNSA. The CDR3 runs 15 residues. CDR3 in DNA: TGTGCCAGCAGCGAACAGGGGTCCCTCTCCTACGAGCAGTACTTC. Encoded protein: CASSEQGSLSYEQYF. The variable domain in full, with the rest retrieved from reference TRBV7-2 and TRBJ2-7, is GAGVSQSPSNKVTEKGKDVELRCDPISGHTALYWYRQSLGQGLEFLIYFQGNSAPDKSGLPSDRFSAERTGGSVSTLTIQRTQQEDSAVYLCASSEQGSLSYEQYFGPGTRLTVT.

The chain carries TRBV4-3 and TRBJ2-3, with D uncertain. The germline V gene encodes CDR1 LGHNA and CDR2 YSLEER. The V end was cut by 4 bases, the J end by 6 bases, with 11 bases between. The CDR3 totals 13 residues. CDR3 coding DNA: TGCGCCAGCAGCCCTCAGACCGGGGATACGCAGTATTTT. This gives the protein CASSPQTGDTQYF.

The CDR3 DNA reads as TGTGCCAGCAGCGTAGATTGGAATACGCAGTATTTT. It translates to CASSVDWNTQYF. The rearrangement links TRBV9 to TRBJ2-3; D is uncertain. Trimming cost V 0 bases and J 7 bases, with 6 bases left between them. The CDR3 contains 12 residues. Germline CDR1 reads SGDLS; CDR2 reads YYNGEE.

The chain uses TRBV6-5 and TRBJ1-5; D gene unclear. From germline, CDR1 is MNHEY and CDR2 SVGAGI. V lost 0 bases and J 3 bases, leaving 9 bases between the germline ends. This CDR3 has 15 residues. The CDR3 DNA is TGTGCCAGCAGTTACTCGGGCAGTAACAATCAGCCCCAGCATTTT. Translation: CASSYSGSNNQPQHF.